This TCR beta chain was captured by sequencing in a study of T cells in Graves' hyperthyroidism and ophthalmopathy. Notes on the study in general: Blood also held most thyroid clonotypes expanded beyond 0.001.

J lost 5 bases, V lost 2 bases, and 11 bases had no gene match. CDR1 and CDR2 from the germline V gene are MNHEY and SMNVEV (reference sequence). The CDR3 is 16 residues long. As for this clonotype: Antigen: not known.

From RNA transcripts, TCR beta CDR3 regions were amplified. HTBI primers were the set used in a first-round RT-PCR of the TCR CDR3. TCRdb called the multiplex PCR reads again in MiXCR, with one record for every CDR3 protein. The profile shows around 450,000 distinct CDR3 sequences, around a sixth of them singletons. Source material: blood. V gene TRBV27 combines with J gene TRBJ2-7; 8 bases align to TRBD2. The receptor was isolated from a woman under 30 with Graves' hyperthyroidism. The CDR3 here is CASSLVRGGPPHEQYF. The CDR3 nucleotides are TGTGCCAGCAGTTTAGTTCGGGGGGGCCCCCCCCACGAGCAGTACTTC.